This is a list of T cell receptor beta chains from one sample in a study of cytomegalovirus exposure and HLA in healthy donors. The table came from immunoSEQ multiplex PCR; TCRdb's copy has only in-frame clones and leaves some out. The data contain about 140,000 clones, around 90% of them seen just once; the ten biggest clones take up 8.7%. The source material was PBMCs. These receptor sequences come from a man aged 18-30 years in good health and CMV-seropositive. CDR3s include the opening cysteine and the closing phenylalanine or tryptophan. The order of the fields is CDR3 protein, CDR3 DNA, J gene, D gene, clone size, V gene. A D gene is named only where the DNA matches it firmly. A clone size is listed for some rows: how often the clone was seen (once, few, many), or a class if it is expanded.

CDR3aa: CAISPRVFYEQYF
CDR3nt: TGTGCGATCTCCCCCAGGGTTTTTTACGAGCAGTACTTC
j_gene: TRBJ2-7
d_gene: NA
abundance: NA
v_gene: TRBV10-3

CDR3aa: CASSSFMNTEAFF
CDR3nt: TGTGCCAGCAGTTCTTTTATGAACACTGAAGCTTTCTTT
j_gene: TRBJ1-1
d_gene: NA
abundance: NA
v_gene: TRBV27

CDR3aa: CASSLAGNRGRDLFF
CDR3nt: TGTGCCAGCAGCTTAGCGGGGAACAGGGGGCGCGATCTGTTCTTC
j_gene: TRBJ2-1
d_gene: TRBD1
abundance: NA
v_gene: TRBV7-9

CDR3aa: CASSSIHWDSYSNQPQHF
CDR3nt: TGTGCCAGCAGCTCCATTCATTGGGACAGCTATAGCAATCAGCCCCAGCATTTT
j_gene: TRBJ1-5
d_gene: TRBD1
abundance: NA
v_gene: TRBV27

CDR3aa: CASSLGPGGESNQPQHF
CDR3nt: TGTGCCAGCAGTTTAGGTCCAGGGGGAGAGAGCAATCAGCCCCAGCATTTT
j_gene: TRBJ1-5
d_gene: TRBD1
abundance: NA
v_gene: TRBV27

CDR3aa: CSARTNEKLFF
CDR3nt: TGCAGCGCCCGGACTAATGAAAAACTGTTTTTT
j_gene: TRBJ1-4
d_gene: NA
abundance: NA
v_gene: TRBV29-1

CDR3aa: CASKGANSPLHF
CDR3nt: TGTGCCAGCAAAGGGGCCAATTCACCCCTCCACTTT
j_gene: TRBJ1-6
d_gene: NA
abundance: NA
v_gene: TRBV6-5

CDR3aa: CASSPEGQGGYTF
CDR3nt: TGTGCCAGCTCACCAGAAGGACAGGGCGGCTACACCTTC
j_gene: TRBJ1-2
d_gene: TRBD1
abundance: NA
v_gene: TRBV18

CDR3aa: CASSLVPQGSTGELFF
CDR3nt: TGCGCCAGCAGCTTGGTACCCCAGGGTAGCACCGGGGAGCTGTTTTTT
j_gene: TRBJ2-2
d_gene: NA
abundance: NA
v_gene: TRBV5-1

CDR3aa: CASTLGGSHSPLHF
CDR3nt: TGTGCCAGTACTCTCGGGGGGTCGCATTCACCCCTCCACTTT
j_gene: TRBJ1-6
d_gene: NA
abundance: NA
v_gene: TRBV19

CDR3aa: CASRVRAPYEQYF
CDR3nt: TGTGCCAGCAGAGTGCGGGCCCCCTACGAGCAGTACTTC
j_gene: TRBJ2-7
d_gene: NA
abundance: NA
v_gene: TRBV2

CDR3aa: CASSLTDSQNSPLHF
CDR3nt: TGTGCCAGCAGTCTCACGGACAGCCAAAATTCACCCCTCCACTTT
j_gene: TRBJ1-6
d_gene: NA
abundance: few
v_gene: TRBV2

CDR3aa: CSARSGTEAFF
CDR3nt: TGCAGTGCTAGGTCGGGGACTGAAGCTTTCTTT
j_gene: TRBJ1-1
d_gene: NA
abundance: NA
v_gene: TRBV20-1

CDR3aa: CASTTSGAAYNEQFF
CDR3nt: TGTGCCAGCACGACTAGCGGTGCAGCGTACAATGAGCAGTTCTTC
j_gene: TRBJ2-1
d_gene: TRBD2
abundance: NA
v_gene: TRBV7-2

CDR3aa: CASSYSRGLFQPQHF
CDR3nt: TGTGCCAGCAGTTACTCCAGGGGGCTCTTTCAGCCCCAGCATTTT
j_gene: TRBJ1-5
d_gene: TRBD1
abundance: NA
v_gene: TRBV6-5

CDR3aa: CASSPKTREETQYF
CDR3nt: TGTGCCAGCTCACCTAAGACACGCGAGGAGACCCAGTACTTC
j_gene: TRBJ2-5
d_gene: NA
abundance: NA
v_gene: TRBV18

CDR3aa: CASSKMRTLRGYQPQHF
CDR3nt: TGTGCCAGCAGCAAAATGAGGACATTACGAGGTTATCAGCCCCAGCATTTT
j_gene: TRBJ1-5
d_gene: NA
abundance: NA
v_gene: TRBV21-1

CDR3aa: CALDGGASGANVLTF
CDR3nt: TGTGCCTTGGACGGTGGGGCGTCCGGGGCCAACGTCCTGACTTTC
j_gene: TRBJ2-6
d_gene: NA
abundance: NA
v_gene: TRBV30

CDR3aa: CASSRTGFLPDTQYF
CDR3nt: TGTGCCAGCAGCAGGACAGGGTTTTTACCAGATACGCAGTATTTT
j_gene: TRBJ2-3
d_gene: TRBD1
abundance: once
v_gene: TRBV7-9

CDR3aa: CSVESGREQFF
CDR3nt: TGCAGCGTTGAAAGCGGGAGGGAGCAGTTCTTC
j_gene: TRBJ2-1
d_gene: TRBD2
abundance: NA
v_gene: TRBV29-1

CDR3aa: CASSSGTGLYEQYF
CDR3nt: TGTGCCAGCAGCAGCGGGACAGGTTTGTACGAGCAGTACTTC
j_gene: TRBJ2-7
d_gene: NA
abundance: few
v_gene: TRBV11-2

CDR3aa: CASSVFGSYEQYF
CDR3nt: TGTGCCAGCAGTGTCTTCGGGAGCTACGAGCAGTACTTC
j_gene: TRBJ2-7
d_gene: NA
abundance: NA
v_gene: TRBV2

CDR3aa: CATTLGGNTGELFF
CDR3nt: TGTGCCACCACGCTGGGGGGAAACACCGGGGAGCTGTTTTTT
j_gene: TRBJ2-2
d_gene: NA
abundance: NA
v_gene: TRBV19

CDR3aa: CASSPWAESTDTQYF
CDR3nt: TGTGCCAGCTCACCATGGGCAGAAAGCACAGATACGCAGTATTTT
j_gene: TRBJ2-3
d_gene: NA
abundance: NA
v_gene: TRBV18

CDR3aa: CASTGTYNSPLHF
CDR3nt: TGTGCCAGCACGGGAACCTATAATTCACCCCTCCACTTT
j_gene: TRBJ1-6
d_gene: NA
abundance: NA
v_gene: TRBV28

CDR3aa: CATSRGRAPTDTQYF
CDR3nt: TGTGCCACCAGCCGAGGGAGGGCCCCCACAGATACGCAGTATTTT
j_gene: TRBJ2-3
d_gene: TRBD2
abundance: NA
v_gene: TRBV15

CDR3aa: CASSYPLGQGNQPQHF
CDR3nt: TGTGCCAGCAGTTACCCCCTTGGACAGGGGAATCAGCCCCAGCATTTT
j_gene: TRBJ1-5
d_gene: TRBD1
abundance: NA
v_gene: TRBV6-6

CDR3aa: CASSPLLAGERYEQYF
CDR3nt: TGTGCCAGCAGTCCCCTACTAGCGGGAGAGAGGTACGAGCAGTACTTC
j_gene: TRBJ2-7
d_gene: TRBD2
abundance: NA
v_gene: TRBV28

CDR3aa: CAVTGWRDSSEKLFF
CDR3nt: TGTGCCGTGACTGGGTGGAGGGATTCTTCTGAAAAACTGTTTTTT
j_gene: TRBJ1-4
d_gene: NA
abundance: NA
v_gene: TRBV30

CDR3aa: CASSLSGGAPPGTQYF
CDR3nt: TGTGCCAGCAGCTTGAGCGGGGGGGCGCCACCGGGGACCCAGTACTTC
j_gene: TRBJ2-5
d_gene: TRBD2
abundance: NA
v_gene: TRBV5-4

CDR3aa: CASSSGTGRGNQPQHF
CDR3nt: TGTGCCAGTAGTTCTGGGACAGGGCGCGGGAATCAGCCCCAGCATTTT
j_gene: TRBJ1-5
d_gene: TRBD1
abundance: NA
v_gene: TRBV19

CDR3aa: CASSYSPVSTGYEQYF
CDR3nt: TGTGCCAGCAGTTACTCTCCGGTTTCTACGGGCTACGAGCAGTACTTC
j_gene: TRBJ2-7
d_gene: NA
abundance: NA
v_gene: TRBV6-5

CDR3aa: CASRHTGNEAFF
CDR3nt: TGTGCCAGCAGGCACACAGGGAATGAAGCTTTCTTT
j_gene: TRBJ1-1
d_gene: NA
abundance: NA
v_gene: TRBV27

CDR3aa: CASSPTLQGGDEQFF
CDR3nt: TGTGCCAGCTCACCTACTCTTCAGGGAGGCGATGAGCAGTTCTTC
j_gene: TRBJ2-1
d_gene: NA
abundance: once
v_gene: TRBV18

CDR3aa: CAWSTASYEQYF
CDR3nt: TGTGCCTGGAGTACAGCCTCCTACGAGCAGTACTTC
j_gene: TRBJ2-7
d_gene: NA
abundance: NA
v_gene: TRBV30

CDR3aa: CAISEQGQVDEQYF
CDR3nt: TGTGCCATCAGTGAGCAGGGCCAGGTCGACGAGCAGTACTTC
j_gene: TRBJ2-7
d_gene: NA
abundance: few
v_gene: TRBV10-3

CDR3aa: CASSIRVALEQFF
CDR3nt: TGTGCCAGTAGTATTCGGGTAGCACTTGAGCAGTTCTTC
j_gene: TRBJ2-1
d_gene: NA
abundance: NA
v_gene: TRBV19

CDR3aa: CASSPGEGQYSNQPQHF
CDR3nt: TGTGCCAGTAGTCCGGGGGAGGGGCAGTATAGCAATCAGCCCCAGCATTTT
j_gene: TRBJ1-5
d_gene: NA
abundance: NA
v_gene: TRBV19

CDR3aa: CASSSRMGLAGEADTQYF
CDR3nt: TGTGCCAGCAGTTCCCGGATGGGACTAGCGGGAGAGGCGGATACGCAGTATTTT
j_gene: TRBJ2-3
d_gene: TRBD2
abundance: once
v_gene: TRBV27

CDR3aa: CASSSSGELFF
CDR3nt: TGTGCCAGCAGTTCGAGCGGGGAGCTGTTTTTT
j_gene: TRBJ2-2
d_gene: NA
abundance: NA
v_gene: TRBV27

CDR3aa: CASRGTANIQYF
CDR3nt: TGTGCCAGCAGAGGGACAGCTAACATTCAGTACTTC
j_gene: TRBJ2-4
d_gene: TRBD1
abundance: NA
v_gene: TRBV6-1

CDR3aa: CASSPDTSYEQYF
CDR3nt: TGTGCCAGCAGCCCGGACACCTCCTACGAGCAGTACTTC
j_gene: TRBJ2-7
d_gene: NA
abundance: NA
v_gene: TRBV5-4

CDR3aa: CASIWLAATQYF
CDR3nt: TGTGCCAGCATCTGGCTAGCGGCTACGCAGTATTTT
j_gene: TRBJ2-3
d_gene: TRBD2
abundance: NA
v_gene: TRBV27

CDR3aa: CSVEGGRTGGYNEQFF
CDR3nt: TGCAGCGTTGAGGGAGGGAGGACAGGGGGCTACAATGAGCAGTTCTTC
j_gene: TRBJ2-1
d_gene: TRBD1
abundance: NA
v_gene: TRBV29-1

CDR3aa: CASSRDSSGANVLTF
CDR3nt: TGCGCCAGCAGCCGTGACAGCTCTGGGGCCAACGTCCTGACTTTC
j_gene: TRBJ2-6
d_gene: NA
abundance: NA
v_gene: TRBV5-1

CDR3aa: CAINWAGLNQPQHF
CDR3nt: TGTGCCATCAATTGGGCAGGGCTCAATCAGCCCCAGCATTTT
j_gene: TRBJ1-5
d_gene: NA
abundance: NA
v_gene: TRBV10-3

CDR3aa: CASSSFGNSPLHF
CDR3nt: TGCGCCAGCAGCTCTTTCGGTAATTCACCCCTCCACTTT
j_gene: TRBJ1-6
d_gene: NA
abundance: NA
v_gene: TRBV5-1

CDR3aa: CASSLAGTDYGYTF
CDR3nt: TGCGCCAGCAGCTTGGCCGGGACAGACTATGGCTACACCTTC
j_gene: TRBJ1-2
d_gene: TRBD1
abundance: NA
v_gene: TRBV5-1

CDR3aa: CASSRLAAYNEQFF
CDR3nt: TGTGCCAGTAGCCGACTAGCGGCATACAATGAGCAGTTCTTC
j_gene: TRBJ2-1
d_gene: TRBD2
abundance: NA
v_gene: TRBV19

CDR3aa: CASTRDSRGGYTF
CDR3nt: TGCGCCAGCACTAGAGACAGCAGAGGTGGCTACACCTTC
j_gene: TRBJ1-2
d_gene: NA
abundance: NA
v_gene: TRBV5-1

CDR3aa: CASWLKRQETQYF
CDR3nt: TGCGCCAGCTGGCTCAAGCGGCAAGAGACCCAGTACTTC
j_gene: TRBJ2-5
d_gene: NA
abundance: once
v_gene: TRBV10-1

CDR3aa: CASSMRGAGGEDEQFF
CDR3nt: TGTGCCAGCAGCATGAGGGGGGCAGGGGGCGAGGATGAGCAGTTCTTC
j_gene: TRBJ2-1
d_gene: TRBD1
abundance: NA
v_gene: TRBV4-2

CDR3aa: CASSIIGGGGNQPQHF
CDR3nt: TGTGCCAGTAGTATTATAGGAGGGGGCGGCAATCAGCCCCAGCATTTT
j_gene: TRBJ1-5
d_gene: TRBD1
abundance: few
v_gene: TRBV19

CDR3aa: CASSTAGLGNTIYF
CDR3nt: TGTGCCAGCAGCACCGCAGGGTTAGGAAACACCATATATTTT
j_gene: TRBJ1-3
d_gene: NA
abundance: once
v_gene: TRBV6-1

CDR3aa: CASSLNTDYEQYF
CDR3nt: TGTGCCAGCAGCTTAAACACAGATTACGAGCAGTACTTC
j_gene: TRBJ2-7
d_gene: NA
abundance: NA
v_gene: TRBV7-6